The 2 T cell receptor beta chains below were found in one sample sequenced in a study of cytotoxic CD8 clonotypes in ibrutinib-treated CLL. TCRdb's table, derived via immunoSEQ multiplex PCR, lists solely in-frame clones and lacks some. The sample carries about 150,000 clones, 70% to 80% recorded once. This sample comprised PBMCs, obtained after 12 months of ibrutinib treatment. The receptors derive from a human donor with chronic lymphocytic leukemia.

The J gene is TRBJ2-7, the V gene TRBV4-3, with TRBD1 matching over 8 bases. J gave up 4 bases and V 0 bases, and 2 bases lay outside the gene matches. The CDR3 contains 14 residues. Germline V lookup: CDR1 LGHNA, CDR2 YSLEER. DNA of the CDR3: TGCGCCAGCAGCCAAGATCGGGACAGGTACGAGCAGTACTTC. As protein: CASSQDRDRYEQYF.

This clone has more than one count but fewer than ten. This chain links TRBV4-2 with TRBJ2-3; 9 nucleotides line up with TRBD2. The CDR3 sequence is 16 residues long. V lost 4 bases and J lost 4; bases outside the gene matches: 9. CDR1 is LGHNA, CDR2 YNFKEQ, per germline. The CDR3 bases are TGTGCCAGCAGCCCCCTTGGCGGGAGGGCCGCAGATACGCAGTATTTT. Translating gives CASSPLGGRAADTQYF.